Listed below are T cell receptor beta chains from one sample, sequenced in a study of T cells in localized non-small cell lung cancer. The data were produced by immunoSEQ multiplex PCR, yet TCRdb's version contains in-frame clones alone and is incomplete. The sample shows tens of thousands of clones, around four fifths of them seen only once. This specimen was peripheral blood, taken before any cancer treatment. Every receptor here comes from a man aged 35-69 years with stage I lung adenocarcinoma. CDR3s include the opening cysteine and the closing phenylalanine or tryptophan. Clone size appears in some rows only: once, few, many, or a class for an expanded clone.

clone_size v_call cdr3_aa
once TRBV30 CAWSGMETQYF
NA TRBV7-9 CASSFGGRALSEKLFF
once TRBV6-4 CASSTLAGEDNEQFF
NA TRBV29-1 CSVSRTAQSTDTQYF
many TRBV5-4 CASSPGGGASVYEQYF
NA TRBV13 CASSLPTSGSTDTQYF
NA TRBV7-2 CASSLDSRLAEETQYF
NA TRBV6-6 CASSYSGAYEQYF
NA TRBV7-9 CASSQSLPAGQNYNEQFF
NA TRBV4-1 CASSQMRSGKHNEQFF
NA TRBV7-2 CASSRSGQRQETQYF
NA TRBV19 CASSIDGSRDGYTF
once TRBV6-6 CASSYSGGEQYF
NA TRBV2 CASGRDRGGGSPLHF
NA TRBV11-2 CASSLRAGPLIEPQHF
medium-sized TRBV14 CASSQRREGLGTEAFF
NA TRBV28 CASSSEGASNTGELFF
NA TRBV19 CASSDRGLGLRSYEQYF
once TRBV7-8 CASSLQTEAYTEAFF
NA TRBV10-3 CAIRESSDTQYF
NA TRBV7-2 CASRPWSSYNEQFF
NA TRBV4-2 CASSQRNRESEAFF
NA TRBV4-3 CASSQWGLTGRNYGYTF
NA TRBV7-3 CASSSTGTEAQYF
once TRBV18 CASSPQVGIRTGELFF
NA TRBV28 CASSPFGTEAYEQYF
NA TRBV5-6 CASSFRRKVTDLNQPQHF
NA TRBV7-9 CASSRISGTGRAEAFF
NA TRBV6-1 CASSWTGGRTGELFF
NA TRBV6-4 CASRGTGTGELFF
NA TRBV2 CASRPGLAAPIFNEQFF
NA TRBV11-1 CASSKLNIQYF
NA TRBV13 CASSLDRATEAFF
NA TRBV6-1 CASRRHTGELFF